These 30 T cell receptor beta chains came from one sample sequenced in a study of CD8 T cells in ankylosing spondylitis. TCRdb reprocessed the 5' RACE reads via MiXCR and lists one record per CDR3 protein. Of 80,000 to 100,000 distinct CDR3 sequences listed, approximately 9% are singletons. Sequencing input: blood, either unsorted or a sorted T cell fraction (not recorded which). These receptors were collected from a male donor with ankylosing spondylitis or in good health (not recorded which).

Worth noting for this clonotype: A much larger clone sits a single nucleotide away, making a read error possible. This chain uses TRBV3-1 with TRBJ2-7; a possible D gene is TRBD2 (6 bases). The length of the CDR3 is 14 residues. The V gene's germline CDR1 is LGHDT and CDR2 YNNKEL (reference sequence). Trimming stripped 6 bases from V and 6 bases from J, with 18 bases between. CDR3 in DNA: TGTGCCAGCAGGCCCGGGAGCTGCGAGGGCGAGCAGTACTTC. It encodes CASRPGSCEGEQYF.

In this sample, this clonotype turned up many times. Here the CDR3 DNA reads TGTGCCAGCAGCTTATACGGTGGGAATGAGCAGTTCTTC. This gives the protein CASSLYGGNEQFF. This rearrangement joins TRBV7-2 to TRBJ2-1; D gene unclear. Germline V CDR1 and CDR2: SGHTA, FQGNSA. V lost 2 bases and J 7 bases, leaving 9 bases between the germline ends. CDR3 length: 13 residues.

This clonotype has a count of ten or more. This rearrangement joins TRBV28 to TRBJ2-5; 10 bases agree with TRBD2. The CDR3 loop spans 15 amino acids. Germline CDR1 is MDHEN and CDR2 is SYDVKM. V gave up 3 bases and J gave up 3 bases; unmatched junction bases: 4. The CDR3 protein is CASSLLAGGEETQYF. For the CDR3, the DNA is TGTGCCAGCAGTTTGTTAGCGGGGGGAGAAGAGACCCAGTACTTC.

About this clonotype itself: At one end, the junction sequence differs from germline, possibly due to a read error. The genes are TRBV28 and TRBJ1-5; D may be TRBD1 (5 bases). The germline V gene encodes CDR1 MDHEN and CDR2 SYDVKM. This CDR3 has 14 residues. CDR3 loop: CASRNGHNNQPPHF. The CDR3 DNA is TGTGCCAGCAGAAACGGACACAACAATCAGCCCCCGCATTTT.

The table lists this clonotype with many counts. The V and J genes are TRBV10-3 and TRBJ2-1; TRBD2 agrees at 8 bases. This CDR3 is built from 16 residues. Germline V lookup: CDR1 ENHRY, CDR2 SYGVKD. V was clipped by 2 bases and J by 9 bases; unmatched bases: 12. The CDR3 reads CAISETLSGASGEQFF. Written as DNA, the CDR3 is TGTGCCATCAGTGAGACCCTTAGCGGGGCGAGCGGTGAGCAGTTCTTC.

The J gene is TRBJ2-2, the V gene TRBV7-3, with D maybe TRBD2 (5 bases). V was trimmed by 3 bases and J by 3 bases, leaving 17 bases between them. Germline assignment: CDR1 SGHTA and CDR2 FQGTGA. CDR3 length: 17 amino acids. CDR3 bases: TGTGCCAGCAGCTTTGATTTGAGGGAGAGGGACACCGGGGAGCTGTTTTTT. It encodes CASSFDLRERDTGELFF.

This clonotype appeared many times. The chain employs TRBV7-8 and TRBJ1-2; no reliable D call. The V gene's germline CDR1 is SGHVS and CDR2 FQNEAQ. The CDR3 runs to 12 residues. V gave up 5 bases and J gave up 10 bases, with 14 bases separating them. This chain's CDR3 is CASSPHSGNYTF. The CDR3 bases are TGTGCCAGCAGCCCCCACTCGGGAAACTACACCTTC. Supplemented by reference TRBV7-8 and TRBJ1-2, the full variable domain reads GAGVSQSPRYKVAKRGQDVALRCDPISGHVSLFWYQQALGQGPEFLTYFQNEAQLDKSGLPSDRFFAERPEGSVSTLKIQRTQQEDSAVYLCASSPHSGNYTFGSGTRLTVV.

This clonotype has only a few counts. The chain recombines TRBV29-1 with TRBJ1-5, with a possible D match to TRBD1 (5 bases). Between the trimmed V and J ends, which lost 4 bases and 6 bases, there was a span of 10 bases. Germline values: CDR1 SQVTM, CDR2 ANQGSEA. The CDR3 spans 12 residues. DNA of the CDR3: TGCAGCGTTGCTCAGGGAGGTCAGCCCCAGCATTTT. This encodes CSVAQGGQPQHF.

The chain carries TRBV2 and TRBJ2-3, with TRBD2 matching over 8 bases. CDR1 and CDR2 from the germline V gene are SNHLY and FYNNEI. This CDR3 spans 19 amino acids. V gave up 3 bases and J gave up 1 base; unmatched junction bases: 15. This CDR3 reads CASSDPQRGPSLGTDTQYF. For the CDR3, the DNA is TGTGCCAGCAGTGATCCCCAGCGGGGGCCATCCTTGGGCACAGATACGCAGTATTTT. Drawing the rest from reference TRBV2 and TRBJ2-3, the complete variable domain is EPEVTQTPSHQVTQMGQEVILRCVPISNHLYFYWYRQILGQKVEFLVSFYNNEISEKSEIFDDQFSVERPDGSNFTLKIRSTKLEDSAMYFCASSDPQRGPSLGTDTQYFGPGTRLTVL.

This clonotype was recorded at least ten times. V gene TRBV12-3 or TRBV12-4 combines with J gene TRBJ1-1, with a weak D call TRBD1 (5 bases). Trimming cost V 6 bases and J 1 base, with 9 bases left between them. The CDR3 has 13 amino acids. CDR3 DNA sequence: TGTGCCAGCAGAAACCAGGGGAACACTGAAGCTTTCTTT. This gives the protein CASRNQGNTEAFF.

The sample holds many counts of this clonotype. The V gene is TRBV11-2, the J gene TRBJ2-7; 11 positions agree with TRBD1. This CDR3 is built from 14 residues. Trimming removed 5 bases from V and 6 bases from J; junction bases left unmatched: 6. Germline V gene sequence: CDR1 SGHAT, CDR2 FQNNGV. This CDR3 is CASSKWTGGLEQYF. The CDR3, as DNA: TGTGCCAGCAGCAAATGGACAGGGGGCCTCGAGCAGTACTTC.

In its sample, this clonotype was seen a few times. V and J are TRBV13 and TRBJ2-7; D possibly corresponds to TRBD1 (5 bases). Trimming took off 3 bases at V and 6 bases at J, with 15 bases between the two ends. From germline, CDR1 is PRHDT and CDR2 FYEKMQ (reference sequence). The length of the CDR3 is 14 residues. The DNA of the CDR3 is TGTGCCAGCAGCTTGGGGCTCGGCAGAGGCGAGCAGTACTTC. It is translated as CASSLGLGRGEQYF.

This clonotype appeared a few times. The chain recombines TRBV19 with TRBJ2-1, with 10 bases that match TRBD1. The CDR3 is 15 residues long. Germline V gives CDR1 LNHDA, CDR2 SQIVND (reference sequence). J was trimmed by 8 bases and V by 5 bases; bases with no gene match: 9. The CDR3 sequence: CASSSGQGGRYEQFF. The CDR3 nucleotides read TGTGCCAGTAGTTCCGGACAGGGGGGTAGGTATGAGCAGTTCTTC.

V and J are TRBV7-3 and TRBJ2-3, with 7 nucleotides matching TRBD1. Germline values: CDR1 SGHTA, CDR2 FQGTGA. This CDR3 is 15 amino acids long. V gave up 5 bases and J gave up 2 bases; unmatched junction bases: 7. The CDR3 region has the DNA TGTGCCAGCAGCATGCAGGGGGTGTTCACAGATACGCAGTATTTT. It codes for CASSMQGVFTDTQYF. The full variable domain, its missing parts supplied by reference TRBV7-3 and TRBJ2-3, is GAGVSQTPSNKVTEKGKYVELRCDPISGHTALYWYRQSLGQGPEFLIYFQGTGAADDSGLPNDRFFAVRPEGSVSTLKIQRTERGDSAVYLCASSMQGVFTDTQYFGPGTRLTVL.

Concerning this clonotype: A much larger clone differs from this one at a single base, so this may be a read error. This chain uses TRBV27 with TRBJ1-1; D is ambiguous. The CDR3 is 15 amino acids. Germline V gene lookup returns CDR1 MNHEY and CDR2 SMNVEV (reference sequence). The CDR3 reads CASRANVGRNSEAFF. The DNA for the CDR3 is TGTGCCAGCAGAGCCAATGTGGGCAGGAACAGTGAAGCTTTCTTT.

This clonotype appeared many times. The chain links TRBV20-1 to TRBJ2-5; 10 nucleotides agree with TRBD2. The CDR3 contains 16 residues. J gave up 2 bases and V 3 bases, and 9 bases lay outside the gene matches. Germline V gene sequence: CDR1 DFQATT, CDR2 SNEGSKA (reference sequence). The CDR3 spells CSASSDLAGVQETQYF. In DNA form, the CDR3 reads TGCAGTGCTAGCTCGGATCTAGCGGGGGTTCAAGAGACCCAGTACTTC.

This clonotype appeared many times. The J gene is TRBJ2-2, the V gene TRBV2; D might be TRBD1 (5 bases). The V end lost 8 bases, the J end lost 6 bases, and 13 bases lay between the germline ends. Germline V gene data show CDR1 as SNHLY and CDR2 as FYNNEI. The CDR3 has 13 amino acids. The CDR3 nucleotides are TGTGCCAGCGCCTTAAGGGGATCCGGGGAGCTGTTTTTT. Amino acid sequence: CASALRGSGELFF. The full variable domain, with the rest looked up from reference TRBV2 and TRBJ2-2, is EPEVTQTPSHQVTQMGQEVILRCVPISNHLYFYWYRQILGQKVEFLVSFYNNEISEKSEIFDDQFSVERPDGSNFTLKIRSTKLEDSAMYFCASALRGSGELFFGEGSRLTVL.

This clonotype came up many times. The germline gene is not matched at one end of the junction; a read error may be the cause. The chain carries TRBV6-2 or TRBV6-3 and TRBJ2-5, with D perhaps matching TRBD2 (5 bases). CDR1 and CDR2 (germline): MNHEY, SVGEGT. This CDR3 comprises 15 residues. The CDR3 region is CASSYSSLLGLSDHF. CDR3 in DNA: TGTGCCAGCAGTTACTCTTCTCTACTAGGACTCTCGGACCATTTC.

This clonotype was found many times. The rearrangement joins TRBV20-1 to TRBJ2-5, with TRBD2 matching over 13 bases. The germline CDR1 and CDR2 sequences are DFQATT and SNEGSKA (reference sequence). With V trimmed by 1 base and J by 0 bases, 2 bases remained unmatched. The CDR3 has 16 amino acids. The CDR3 DNA follows: TGCAGTGCTAGAGCGGGACTAGCGGGGAACCAAGAGACCCAGTACTTC. This translates into CSARAGLAGNQETQYF.

This clonotype occurred many times. The genes are TRBV29-1 and TRBJ1-1, with a possible D match to TRBD1 (5 bases). The germline V and J ends were trimmed by 0 bases and 1 base, with 6 bases remaining between them. The V gene's germline CDR1 is SQVTM and CDR2 ANQGSEA. This CDR3 comprises 13 residues. As DNA, the CDR3 is TGCAGCGTTGAAGAGGGGCAGAACACTGAAGCTTTCTTT. This codes for CSVEEGQNTEAFF.

This clonotype came up a few times. The chain links TRBV7-9 to TRBJ2-7; D remains ambiguous. Trimming took 3 bases from V and 1 from J, leaving 13 bases between them. Germline-derived CDR1 and CDR2 are SEHNR and FQNEAQ (reference sequence). This CDR3 is built from 15 residues. The CDR3 is CASSLGFLSSYEQYF. The CDR3 nucleotides are TGTGCCAGCAGCTTGGGCTTCCTCTCTTCCTACGAGCAGTACTTC.

This clonotype was seen repeatedly, ten times or more. CDR3 bases: TGTGCCAGCAGTCAAATCCTGTCTGGAAACACCATATATTTT. The encoded protein is CASSQILSGNTIYF. This sequence joins TRBV5-5 and TRBJ1-3; unclear D gene. The CDR3 has 14 amino acids. V dropped 5 bases and J dropped 1 base, with 10 bases sitting between them. Germline assignment: CDR1 SGHKS and CDR2 YYEKEE (reference sequence).

This clonotype was recorded at least ten times. The chain joins TRBV15 to TRBJ2-5; D gene uncertain. The V gene's germline CDR1 is LNHNV and CDR2 YYDKDF (reference sequence). This CDR3 spans 16 amino acids. Trimming stripped 0 bases from V and 7 bases from J, with 18 bases between. The CDR3 loop is CATSRDGNGILRTQYF. The CDR3 DNA reads TGTGCCACCAGCAGAGATGGGAATGGAATCCTCAGGACCCAGTACTTC.

By proportion, this clonotype is medium-sized (0.01 to 0.1%). The chain joins TRBV24-1 to TRBJ2-1; D is possibly TRBD2 (6 bases). Deletions cut 4 bases from V and 4 bases from J, with 16 bases between. CDR1 and CDR2 from the germline V gene are KGHDR and SFDVKD. The CDR3 loop spans 16 amino acids. The CDR3 nucleotides are TGTGCCACCAGTGAGTCGCGGGACTCCCCATACAATGAGCAGTTCTTC. The encoded protein is CATSESRDSPYNEQFF.

This clonotype occurred many times. A junction end diverges from the germline sequence, so it may reflect a read error. The chain employs TRBV5-1 and TRBJ1-5, with D perhaps matching TRBD1 (6 bases). The CDR3 sequence is 14 residues long. Germline loops: CDR1 SGHRS, CDR2 YFSETQ. CDR3 sequence reads: CASSSLGGNQPQHF. The DNA for the CDR3 is TGCGCCAGCAGCTCCCTCGGGGGCAATCAACCCCAGCATTTT.

There are many counts of this clonotype. The rearrangement uses TRBV12-3 or TRBV12-4 and TRBJ2-3; either TRBD1 or TRBD2 may fit D (5 bases each). The V and J ends lost 6 bases and 13 bases respectively, with 17 bases between them. The CDR3 consists of 12 residues. The CDR3 coding sequence is TGTGCCAGCAGCCCTTTCGGGGCTCACGAGTATTTT. It translates to CASSPFGAHEYF.

This clonotype was seen repeatedly, ten times or more. The chain couples TRBV7-3 to TRBJ2-1; TRBD2 aligns across 9 bases. V was pared by 2 bases and J by 10 bases, with 6 bases of the junction left unmatched. CDR1 SGHTA and CDR2 FQGTGA come from the germline V gene. The CDR3 totals 14 residues. CDR3: CASSLLRAGGEQFF. DNA of the CDR3: TGTGCCAGCAGCTTACTGCGAGCGGGGGGCGAGCAGTTCTTC.

The chain uses TRBV2 and TRBJ1-4; D remains unclear. This CDR3 is built from 12 residues. CDR1 and CDR2 from the germline V gene are SNHLY and FYNNEI. V was pared by 8 bases and J by 8 bases, with 12 bases between. The CDR3 nucleotides are TGTGCCAGCGGGATTCTTGGGGAAAAACTGTTTTTT. Amino acid sequence: CASGILGEKLFF. The whole variable domain, filled in from reference TRBV2 and TRBJ1-4, reads EPEVTQTPSHQVTQMGQEVILRCVPISNHLYFYWYRQILGQKVEFLVSFYNNEISEKSEIFDDQFSVERPDGSNFTLKIRSTKLEDSAMYFCASGILGEKLFFGSGTQLSVL.

This clonotype was picked up many times. The chain uses TRBV7-8 and TRBJ2-3; 7 nucleotides align to TRBD1. The CDR3 is made up of 16 amino acids. Germline V gene sequence: CDR1 SGHVS, CDR2 FQNEAQ. V was clipped by 0 bases and J by 5 bases; unmatched bases: 8. The CDR3 protein is CASSLARYTGEDTQYF. CDR3 nucleotide sequence: TGTGCCAGCAGCTTAGCACGTTATACAGGGGAAGATACGCAGTATTTT. The entire variable domain, with the rest obtained from reference TRBV7-8 and TRBJ2-3, is as follows: GAGVSQSPRYKVAKRGQDVALRCDPISGHVSLFWYQQALGQGPEFLTYFQNEAQLDKSGLPSDRFFAERPEGSVSTLKIQRTQQEDSAVYLCASSLARYTGEDTQYFGPGTRLTVL.

This clonotype occurred many times. The CDR3 bases are TGTGCCAGCAGCCCTAGGGTGCCGTACGGGAGTTTTGGAGTCTCCTACAATGAGCAGTTCTTC. It encodes CASSPRVPYGSFGVSYNEQFF. The chain has TRBV5-5 and TRBJ2-1; weak D call: TRBD2 (6 bases). Germline lookup yields CDR1 SGHKS and CDR2 YYEKEE (reference sequence). Between the trimmed V and J ends, which lost 4 bases and 0 bases, there was a span of 29 bases. CDR3 length: 21 amino acids.